The rows below give T cell receptor beta chains drawn from one sample of a study of TIL therapy for anti-PD-1-resistant metastatic lung cancer. Profiling relied on immunoSEQ multiplex PCR, and the TCRdb table lists in-frame clones only, not all of them. This table holds 36,000 or so clones, less than 85% found once. Sequenced here: blood, sampled at baseline. The receptors stem from a person aged 25 to 80 with non-small cell lung cancer. Each CDR3 is given with its conserved first and last residue. The order of the fields is V gene, D gene, clone size, CDR3 length, J gene, CDR3 DNA, CDR3 protein. The D gene is left open where the match is weak. A row's size may be missing; if present it is once, few, many or a size class.

>TRBV28|.|few|17|TRBJ2-3
TGTGCCAGCAGTCCCGGGGTGACCAGCGGGAGCACAGATACGCAGTATTTT
CASSPGVTSGSTDTQYF
>TRBV7-9|TRBD1|.|15|TRBJ2-7
TGTGCCAGCAGCCTCCGACAGGGAGTAATTAACGAGCAGTACTTC
CASSLRQGVINEQYF
>TRBV7-9|TRBD1|.|14|TRBJ1-3
TGTGCCAGCAGCCCTCCGGGACAGGGAAACACCATATATTTT
CASSPPGQGNTIYF
>TRBV7-7|.|.|13|TRBJ2-5
TGTGCTAGCAGCTCAGTCCTCCAAGAGACCCAGTACTTC
CASSSVLQETQYF
>TRBV7-6|.|.|14|TRBJ1-4
TGTGCCAGCAGCTTACGGGACTTGGGAGAAAAACTGTTTTTT
CASSLRDLGEKLFF
>TRBV7-9|TRBD2|.|16|TRBJ2-3
TGTGCCAGCAGACGGGGACTAGCGGACAGTCGGAATACGCAGTATTTT
CASRRGLADSRNTQYF
>TRBV5-4|TRBD1|.|14|TRBJ1-5
TGTGCCAGCAGCTTGGGGACAGGGGATCAGCCCCAGCATTTT
CASSLGTGDQPQHF
>TRBV15|TRBD1|.|16|TRBJ1-2
TGTGCCACCAGCAGAGCCCTAGGACAGGATTACTATGGCTACACCTTC
CATSRALGQDYYGYTF
>TRBV4-3|.|.|15|TRBJ2-7
TGCGCCAGCAGCCCGGGGACGAGGGGAGCCTACGAGCAGTACTTC
CASSPGTRGAYEQYF
>TRBV4-3|.|.|14|TRBJ1-2
TGCGCCAGCAGCCAAGCCGGGACTAACTATGGCTACACCTTC
CASSQAGTNYGYTF
>TRBV5-1|TRBD1|.|17|TRBJ1-6
TGCGCCAGCAGCTTGGCCCCGGTGACAGGGAGCAATTCACCCCTCCACTTT
CASSLAPVTGSNSPLHF
>TRBV7-3|TRBD2|.|15|TRBJ2-5
TGTGCCAGCAGCATCGGGACTAGCGGACATGAGACCCAGTACTTC
CASSIGTSGHETQYF
>TRBV19|.|.|16|TRBJ2-1
TGTGCCAGTAGTATAGATCCCGTCAGGGGCTACAATGAGCAGTTCTTC
CASSIDPVRGYNEQFF
>TRBV27|.|few|13|TRBJ1-5
TGTGCCAGCAGTTACAGGGTGGATCAGCCCCAGCATTTT
CASSYRVDQPQHF
>TRBV4-1|TRBD1|.|15|TRBJ1-1
TGCGCCAGCAGCCAAGAGACAGGGATGAACACTGAAGCTTTCTTT
CASSQETGMNTEAFF
>TRBV9|TRBD1|.|17|TRBJ2-2
TGTGCCAGCAGCGCAACTAGGACAGGGATTCGCACCGGGGAGCTGTTTTTT
CASSATRTGIRTGELFF
>TRBV15|.|.|15|TRBJ2-3
TGTGCCACCAGCAGAGAGGGGGCCGGCACAGATACGCAGTATTTT
CATSREGAGTDTQYF
>TRBV7-2|.|.|14|TRBJ2-1
TGTGCCAGCAGCTTAGGTTCCAGGGCAGATGAGCAGTTCTTC
CASSLGSRADEQFF
>TRBV14|TRBD1|.|20|TRBJ2-1
TGTGCCAGCAGCCAAGATAAGGGACAGGGGTCTAGATTCTCCTACAATGAGCAGTTCTTC
CASSQDKGQGSRFSYNEQFF
>TRBV9|.|few|16|TRBJ1-5
TGTGCCAGCAGCCCCGGTCTAGGGCAGGGCAATCAGCCCCAGCATTTT
CASSPGLGQGNQPQHF
>TRBV27|.|.|14|TRBJ1-2
TGTGCCAGCAGTTTAAGGGCAGGGCTGTTTGGCTACACCTTC
CASSLRAGLFGYTF
>TRBV5-6|.|.|15|TRBJ1-4
TGTGCCAGCAGCTTGACTCCTACAACTAATGAAAAACTGTTTTTT
CASSLTPTTNEKLFF
>TRBV9|.|.|16|TRBJ2-1
TGTGCCAGCAGCGCCCCCCGGGACATCGGGGTAGGGCCTCAGTTCTTC
CASSAPRDIGVGPQFF
>TRBV28|.|once|11|TRBJ2-3
TGTGCCACCTCACCCGCAGATACGCAGTATTTT
CATSPADTQYF
>TRBV15|.|.|12|TRBJ2-7
TGTGCCACCAGCAGAGACCACTACGAGCAGTACTTC
CATSRDHYEQYF
>TRBV6-1|.|.|15|TRBJ1-5
TGTGCCAGCAGTCCGGGGTATAATAGCAATCAGCCCCAGCATTTT
CASSPGYNSNQPQHF
>TRBV27|.|.|16|TRBJ1-5
TGTGCCAGCAGTTCGAAAGAGACTTATAGCAATCAGCCCCAGCATTTT
CASSSKETYSNQPQHF
>TRBV7-2|.|.|14|TRBJ1-4
TGTGCCAGCAGCCGCACCGGGACGAATGAAAAACTGTTTTTT
CASSRTGTNEKLFF